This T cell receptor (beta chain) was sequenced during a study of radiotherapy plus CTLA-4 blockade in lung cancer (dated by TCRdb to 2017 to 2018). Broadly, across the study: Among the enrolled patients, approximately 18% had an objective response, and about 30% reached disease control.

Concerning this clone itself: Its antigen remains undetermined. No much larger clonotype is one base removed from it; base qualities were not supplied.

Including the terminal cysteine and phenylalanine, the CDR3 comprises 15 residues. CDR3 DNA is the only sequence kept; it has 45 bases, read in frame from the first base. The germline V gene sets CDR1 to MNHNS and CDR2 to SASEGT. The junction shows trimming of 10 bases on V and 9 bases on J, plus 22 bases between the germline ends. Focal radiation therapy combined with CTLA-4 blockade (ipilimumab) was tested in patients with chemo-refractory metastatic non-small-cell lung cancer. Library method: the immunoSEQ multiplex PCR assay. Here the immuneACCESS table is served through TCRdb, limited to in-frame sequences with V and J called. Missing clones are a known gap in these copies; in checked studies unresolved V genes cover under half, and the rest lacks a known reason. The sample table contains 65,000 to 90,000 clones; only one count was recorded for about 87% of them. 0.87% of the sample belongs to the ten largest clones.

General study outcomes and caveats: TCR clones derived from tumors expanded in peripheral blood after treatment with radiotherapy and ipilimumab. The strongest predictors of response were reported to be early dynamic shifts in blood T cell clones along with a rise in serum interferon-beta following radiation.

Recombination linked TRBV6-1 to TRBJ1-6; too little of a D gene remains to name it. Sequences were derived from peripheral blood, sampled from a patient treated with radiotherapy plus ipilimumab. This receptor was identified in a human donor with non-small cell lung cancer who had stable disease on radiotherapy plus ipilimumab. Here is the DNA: TGTGCCACCAACCAAGGGAGGACTCGGGGTTCACCCCTCCACTTT. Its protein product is CATNQGRTRGSPLHF.